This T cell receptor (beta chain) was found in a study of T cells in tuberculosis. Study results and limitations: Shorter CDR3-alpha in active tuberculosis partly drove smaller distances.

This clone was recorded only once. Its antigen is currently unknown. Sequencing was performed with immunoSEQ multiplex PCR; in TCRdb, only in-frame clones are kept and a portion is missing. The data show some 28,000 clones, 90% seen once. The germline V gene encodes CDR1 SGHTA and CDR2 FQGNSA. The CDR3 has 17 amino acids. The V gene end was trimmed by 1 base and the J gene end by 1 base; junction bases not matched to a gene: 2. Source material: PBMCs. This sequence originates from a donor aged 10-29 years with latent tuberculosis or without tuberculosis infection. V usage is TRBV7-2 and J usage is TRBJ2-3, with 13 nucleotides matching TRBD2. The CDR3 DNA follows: TGTGCCAGCAGCTTAGTCGGGACTAGCGGGGGCACAGATACGCAGTATTTT. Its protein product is CASSLVGTSGGTDTQYF.